Included here is one T cell receptor beta chain sequence, with context. Primers for the PCR totalled 60 Vbeta and 13 Jbeta. The protocol was immunoSEQ multiplex PCR, while the TCRdb copy is restricted to in-frame clones and leaves out a portion. The sample features around 100,000 clones, with about 3.2% in its top ten. These data originate in a study of cytomegalovirus exposure and HLA in healthy donors. Overall study: Some 85 million unique TCRs, all from HLA-typed donors, were included in an early release of the data.

Germline-derived CDR1 and CDR2 are SQVTM and ANQGSEA. V shed 1 base and J shed 3 bases, with 7 bases lying between them. This CDR3 spans 12 amino acids. Sequenced input: PBMCs. The TCR comes from a man aged 35-49 years in good health and CMV-seronegative. This chain connects TRBV29-1 to TRBJ2-7; tentative D call: TRBD2 (6 bases). The CDR3 nucleotides read TGCAGCGTTGAAGTCGGGGGCTACGAGCAGTACTTC. Protein: CSVEVGGYEQYF.